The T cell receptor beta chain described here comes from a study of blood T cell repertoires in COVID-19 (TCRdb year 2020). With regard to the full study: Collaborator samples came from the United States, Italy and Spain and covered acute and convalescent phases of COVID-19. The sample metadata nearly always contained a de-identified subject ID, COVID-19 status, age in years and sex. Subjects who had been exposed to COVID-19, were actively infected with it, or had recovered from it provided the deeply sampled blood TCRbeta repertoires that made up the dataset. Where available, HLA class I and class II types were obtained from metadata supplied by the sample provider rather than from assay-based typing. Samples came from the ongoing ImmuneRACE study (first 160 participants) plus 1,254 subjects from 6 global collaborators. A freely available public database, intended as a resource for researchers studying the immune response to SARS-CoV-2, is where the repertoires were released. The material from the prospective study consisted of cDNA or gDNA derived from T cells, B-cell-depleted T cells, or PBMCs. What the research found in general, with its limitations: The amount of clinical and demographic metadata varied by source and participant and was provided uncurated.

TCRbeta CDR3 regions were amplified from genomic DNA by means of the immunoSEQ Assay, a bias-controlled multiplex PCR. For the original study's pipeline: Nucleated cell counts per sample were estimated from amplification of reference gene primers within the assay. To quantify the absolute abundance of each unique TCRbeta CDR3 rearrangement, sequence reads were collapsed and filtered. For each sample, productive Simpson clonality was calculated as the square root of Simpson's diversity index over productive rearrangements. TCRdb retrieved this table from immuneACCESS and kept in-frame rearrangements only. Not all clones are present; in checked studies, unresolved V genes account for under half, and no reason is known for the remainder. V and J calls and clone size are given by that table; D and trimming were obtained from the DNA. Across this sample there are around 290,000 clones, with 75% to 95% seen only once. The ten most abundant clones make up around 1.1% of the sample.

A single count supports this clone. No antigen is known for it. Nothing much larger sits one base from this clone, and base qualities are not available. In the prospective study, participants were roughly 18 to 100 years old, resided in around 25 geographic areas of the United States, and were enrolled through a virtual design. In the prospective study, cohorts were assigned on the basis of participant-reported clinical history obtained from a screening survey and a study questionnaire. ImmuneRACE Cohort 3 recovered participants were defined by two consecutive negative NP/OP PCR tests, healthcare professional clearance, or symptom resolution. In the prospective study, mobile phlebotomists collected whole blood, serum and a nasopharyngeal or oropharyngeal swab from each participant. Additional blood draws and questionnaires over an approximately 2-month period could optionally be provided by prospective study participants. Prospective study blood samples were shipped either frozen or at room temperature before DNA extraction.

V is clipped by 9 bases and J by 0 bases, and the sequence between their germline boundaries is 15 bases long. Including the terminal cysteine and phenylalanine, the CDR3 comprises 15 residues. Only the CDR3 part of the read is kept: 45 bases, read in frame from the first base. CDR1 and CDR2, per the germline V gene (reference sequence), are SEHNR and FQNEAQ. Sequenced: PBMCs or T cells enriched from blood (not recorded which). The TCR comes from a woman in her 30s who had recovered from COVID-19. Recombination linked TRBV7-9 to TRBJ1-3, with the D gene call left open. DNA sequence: TGTGCCAGTTCCCCGCGGGTGAGCTCTGGAAACACCATATATTTT. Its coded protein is CASSPRVSSGNTIYF.